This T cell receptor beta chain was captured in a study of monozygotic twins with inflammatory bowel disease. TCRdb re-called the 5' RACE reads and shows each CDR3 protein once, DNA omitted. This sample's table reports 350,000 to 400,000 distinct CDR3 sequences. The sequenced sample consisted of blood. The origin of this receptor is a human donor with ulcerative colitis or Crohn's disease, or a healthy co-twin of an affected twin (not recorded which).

CDR3 in amino acids: CASSLEPLAGGGRDTQYF. This sequence joins TRBV5-1 and TRBJ2-3; TCRdb designates TRBD2, a call that cannot be tested without DNA. There are 18 residues in the CDR3. Looked up from germline, CDR1 is SGHRS and CDR2 is YFSETQ.